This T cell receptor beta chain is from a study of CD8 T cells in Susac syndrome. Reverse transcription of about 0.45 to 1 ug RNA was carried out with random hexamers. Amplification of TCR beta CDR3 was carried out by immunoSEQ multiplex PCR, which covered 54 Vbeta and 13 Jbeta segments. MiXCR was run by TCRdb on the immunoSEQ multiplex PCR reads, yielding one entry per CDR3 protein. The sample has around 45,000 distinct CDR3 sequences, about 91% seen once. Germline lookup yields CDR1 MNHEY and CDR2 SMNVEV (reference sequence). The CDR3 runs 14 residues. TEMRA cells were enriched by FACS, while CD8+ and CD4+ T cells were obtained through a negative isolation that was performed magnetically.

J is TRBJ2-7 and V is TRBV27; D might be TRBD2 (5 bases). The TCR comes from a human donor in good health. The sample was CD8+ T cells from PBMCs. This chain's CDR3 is CATKWVGSVGEQYF. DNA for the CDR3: TGTGCGACGAAGTGGGTGGGGAGTGTCGGCGAGCAGTACTTC.